This TCR beta chain derives from a study of blood T cell repertoires in COVID-19. Across the study: COVID-19 samples, acute and convalescent, were from the United States, Italy and Spain.

Libraries were prepared by immunoSEQ multiplex PCR; TCRdb keeps only in-frame clonotypes and omits some of them. Of 190,000 or so clones in the sample, 87% were seen once. Details on this clone: The sample holds other DNA sequences that translate to the same CDR3.

The sequence derives from a woman aged 18-29 years who had recovered from COVID-19. Material: peripheral blood.

The CDR3 reads CASSYSSGQETQYF. The CDR3 nucleotides read TGTGCCAGCAGTTACTCCTCGGGGCAAGAGACCCAGTACTTC. This rearrangement joins TRBV6-5 to TRBJ2-5; the D gene is possibly TRBD2 (5 bases). Germline-derived CDR1 and CDR2 are MNHEY and SVGAGI. The CDR3 extends over 14 amino acids. V lost 0 bases and J lost 2, with 7 bases in between.